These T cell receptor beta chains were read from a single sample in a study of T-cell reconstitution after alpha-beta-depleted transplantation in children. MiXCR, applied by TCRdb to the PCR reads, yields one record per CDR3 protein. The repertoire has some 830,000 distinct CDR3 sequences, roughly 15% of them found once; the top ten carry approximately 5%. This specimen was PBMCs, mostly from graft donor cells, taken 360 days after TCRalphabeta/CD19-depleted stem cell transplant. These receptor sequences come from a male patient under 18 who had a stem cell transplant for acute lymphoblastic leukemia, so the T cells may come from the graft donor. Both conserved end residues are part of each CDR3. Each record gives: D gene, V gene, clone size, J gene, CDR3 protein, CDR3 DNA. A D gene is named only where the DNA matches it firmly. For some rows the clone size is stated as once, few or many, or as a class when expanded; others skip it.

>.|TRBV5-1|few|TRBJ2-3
CASSLVSWSSTDTQYF
TGCGCCAGCAGCTTGGTCTCCTGGTCTAGCACAGATACGCAGTATTTT
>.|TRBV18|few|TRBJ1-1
CASSPTVKNTEAFF
TGTGCCAGCTCACCGACGGTTAAGAACACTGAAGCTTTCTTT
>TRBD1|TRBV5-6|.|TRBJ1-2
CASSLETGNYGYTF
TGTGCCAGCAGCTTGGAGACAGGGAACTATGGCTACACCTTC
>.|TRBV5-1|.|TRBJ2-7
CASSLWGSPSDEQYF
TGCGCCAGCAGCTTGTGGGGGAGTCCGTCCGACGAGCAGTACTTC
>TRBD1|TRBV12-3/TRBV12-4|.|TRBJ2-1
CASSLSTGGGIDEQFF
TGTGCCAGCAGTTTAAGTACAGGGGGCGGGATCGATGAGCAGTTCTTC
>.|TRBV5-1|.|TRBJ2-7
CASRRVYEQYF
TGCGCCAGCAGAAGGGTCTACGAGCAGTACTTC
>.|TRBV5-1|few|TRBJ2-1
CASSGLGGPPAYNEQFF
TGCGCCAGCTCCGGACTAGGGGGTCCTCCGGCGTACAATGAGCAGTTCTTC
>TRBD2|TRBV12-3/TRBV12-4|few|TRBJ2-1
CASSLARGGREQFF
TGTGCCAGCAGTTTAGCGCGGGGGGGTCGGGAGCAGTTCTTC
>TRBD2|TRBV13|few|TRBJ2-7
CASSLGPRTSGSNEQYF
TGTGCCAGCAGCTTAGGCCCCCGGACTAGCGGGAGTAATGAGCAGTACTTC
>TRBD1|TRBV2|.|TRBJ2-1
CASRLDRGREQFF
TGTGCCAGCAGACTCGACAGGGGGAGAGAGCAGTTCTTC
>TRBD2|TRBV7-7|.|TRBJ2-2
CASSSSGISGSTGELFF
TGTGCCAGCAGCAGTAGCGGTATTAGCGGGAGCACCGGGGAGCTGTTTTTT
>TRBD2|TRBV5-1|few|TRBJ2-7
CASSSGGLAGNYEQYF
TGCGCCAGCAGCTCGGGGGGACTAGCGGGAAACTACGAGCAGTACTTC
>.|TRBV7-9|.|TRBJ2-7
CASSSQVPQYF
TGTGCCAGCAGCTCCCAGGTTCCGCAGTACTTC
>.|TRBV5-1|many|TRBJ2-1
CASSGGALNNEQFF
TGCGCCAGCAGCGGGGGGGCGCTTAACAATGAGCAGTTCTTC
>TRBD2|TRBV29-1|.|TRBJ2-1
CSVDGPSGSYNEQFF
TGCAGCGTTGACGGTCCCAGCGGGAGCTACAATGAGCAGTTCTTC
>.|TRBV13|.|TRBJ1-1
CASSYAMNTEAFF
TGTGCCAGCAGCTACGCAATGAACACTGAAGCTTTCTTT
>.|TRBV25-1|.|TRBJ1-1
CASSDRVTGTEAFF
TGTGCCAGCAGTGACAGGGTAACTGGGACTGAAGCTTTCTTT
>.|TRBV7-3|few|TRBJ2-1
CASSLLRVTYNEQFF
TGTGCCAGCAGCTTACTGCGCGTGACCTACAATGAGCAGTTCTTC
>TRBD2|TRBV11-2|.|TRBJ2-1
CASQGLAGNEQFF
TGTGCCAGCCAGGGTCTAGCGGGAAATGAGCAGTTCTTC
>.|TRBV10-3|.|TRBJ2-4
CAISGPGEGNIQYF
TGTGCCATCAGTGGGCCAGGGGAGGGAAACATTCAGTACTTC
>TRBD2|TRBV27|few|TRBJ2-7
CASSPYRAGVLYEQYF
TGTGCCAGCAGTCCCTACCGAGCGGGAGTCCTCTACGAGCAGTACTTC
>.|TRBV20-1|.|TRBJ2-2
CSAIDTTNTGELFF
TGCAGTGCTATTGACACCACGAACACCGGGGAGCTGTTTTTT
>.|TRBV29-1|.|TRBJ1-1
CSVVSEAPEAFF
TGCAGCGTTGTGTCGGAGGCGCCTGAAGCTTTCTTT
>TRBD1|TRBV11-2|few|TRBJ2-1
CASSLAPDRANNEQFF
TGTGCCAGCAGCCTGGCGCCGGACAGGGCGAATAATGAGCAGTTCTTC
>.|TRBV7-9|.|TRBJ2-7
CASSYAVGAHEQYF
TGTGCCAGCAGCTATGCGGTGGGGGCCCACGAGCAGTACTTC
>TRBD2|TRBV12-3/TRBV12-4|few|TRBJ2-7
CASRAGLAMPYEQYF
TGTGCCAGCAGGGCGGGACTAGCGATGCCCTACGAGCAGTACTTC
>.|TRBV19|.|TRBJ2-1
CASSIGRDERWNEQFF
TGTGCCAGTAGTATAGGCCGGGACGAACGGTGGAATGAGCAGTTCTTC